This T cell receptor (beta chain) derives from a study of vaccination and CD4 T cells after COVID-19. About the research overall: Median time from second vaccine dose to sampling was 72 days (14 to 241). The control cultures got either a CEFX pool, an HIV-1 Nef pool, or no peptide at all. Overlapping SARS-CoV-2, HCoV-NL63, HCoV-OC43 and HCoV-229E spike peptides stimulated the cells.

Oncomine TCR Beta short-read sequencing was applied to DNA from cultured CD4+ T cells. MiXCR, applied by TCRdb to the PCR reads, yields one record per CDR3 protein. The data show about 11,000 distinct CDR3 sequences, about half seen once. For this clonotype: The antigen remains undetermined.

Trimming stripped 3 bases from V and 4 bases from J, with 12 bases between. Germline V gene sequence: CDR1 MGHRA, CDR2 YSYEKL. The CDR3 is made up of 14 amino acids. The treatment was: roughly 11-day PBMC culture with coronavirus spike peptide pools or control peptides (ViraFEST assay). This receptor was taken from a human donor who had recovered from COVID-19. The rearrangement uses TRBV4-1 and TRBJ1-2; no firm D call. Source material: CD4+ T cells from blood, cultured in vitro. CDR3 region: CASSQDGLAYGYTF. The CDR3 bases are TGCGCCAGCAGCCAGGATGGACTTGCCTATGGCTACACCTTC.